These 26 T cell receptor beta chains share one sample of origin, sequenced in a study of blood T cells in healthy people across ages. With a J-beta primer mix and a sample-barcoded 5' primer, a second PCR ran about 7 to 12 cycles. TCRdb re-called the 5' RACE reads through MiXCR, storing one row per CDR3 protein. The sample yields roughly 790,000 distinct CDR3 sequences, approximately 39% seen once. Sequences were obtained from blood. These receptors came from a woman aged 60-75 years in good health.

The rearrangement links TRBV24-1 to TRBJ1-5; possible D gene TRBD1, 6 bases. CDR1 is KGHDR, CDR2 SFDVKD, per germline. CDR3 length: 15 residues. Between the trimmed V and J ends, which lost 9 bases and 0 bases, there was a span of 14 bases. Here the CDR3 DNA reads TGTGCCACCGGCCCGACAGGAAATAGCAATCAGCCCCAGCATTTT. This sequence encodes CATGPTGNSNQPQHF.

The chain recombines TRBV5-6 with TRBJ2-1; D gene ambiguous. The CDR3 length is 15 residues. The V gene lost 3 bases and the J gene lost 2 bases, with 12 bases spanning the gap. Germline CDR1 is SGHDT and CDR2 is YYEEEE. The CDR3 DNA follows: TGTGCCAGCAGCTCCGCCAGGAGCCCCTACAATGAGCAGTTCTTC. Residues: CASSSARSPYNEQFF.

This clonotype was seen a few times. This CDR3 reads CSARPLAGQFYEQYF. DNA of the CDR3: TGCAGTGCTAGGCCCCTAGCGGGGCAATTCTACGAGCAGTACTTC. This chain uses TRBV20-1 with TRBJ2-7, with 9 positions matching TRBD2. The V gene end was trimmed by 3 bases and the J gene end by 3 bases; junction bases not matched to a gene: 9. The germline gives CDR1 DFQATT, CDR2 SNEGSKA (reference sequence). The CDR3 is 15 amino acids.

The V and J genes are TRBV6-5 and TRBJ2-1, with TRBD2 matching 12 bases. This CDR3 contains 16 residues. The V gene's germline CDR1 is MNHEY and CDR2 SVGAGI. The junction had 2 bases not matched to a gene; V was cut back by 2 bases and J by 3 bases. Here the CDR3 DNA reads TGTGCCAGCAGTTACACTAGCGGGAGGATCTACAATGAGCAGTTCTTC. This sequence encodes CASSYTSGRIYNEQFF.

Only a few counts were recorded for this clonotype. This chain joins TRBV5-1 and TRBJ1-2, with a tentative D call TRBD1 (6 bases). V was shortened by 3 bases and J by 6 bases, with 15 bases between the two germline ends. This CDR3 region has 14 residues. The germline V gene has CDR1 SGHRS and CDR2 YFSETQ. Written as DNA, the CDR3 is TGCGCCAGCAGCTCGACAGGCCATCCGGATGGCTACACCTTC. Protein product: CASSSTGHPDGYTF.

This clonotype came up a few times. This chain links TRBV6-2 or TRBV6-3 with TRBJ1-5, with no clear D. The CDR3 extends over 14 amino acids. The V end was cut by 8 bases, the J end by 0 bases, with 11 bases between. Germline assignment: CDR1 MNHEY and CDR2 SVGEGT. CDR3 in amino acids: CASGSSYSNQPQHF. In DNA, the CDR3 is TGTGCCAGCGGATCCTCCTATAGCAATCAGCCCCAGCATTTT.

The chain employs TRBV7-9 and TRBJ2-7; 7 bases line up with TRBD2. CDR3 length: 15 amino acids. Germline CDR1 reads SEHNR; CDR2 reads FQNEAQ (reference sequence). V trimming: 0 bases; J trimming: 4 bases; junction bases outside the gene matches: 6. The CDR3 protein is CASSLAQWGGYEQYF. The CDR3 coding sequence is TGTGCCAGCAGCTTAGCCCAGTGGGGGGGATACGAGCAGTACTTC. Supplemented by reference TRBV7-9 and TRBJ2-7, the full variable domain reads DTGVSQNPRHKITKRGQNVTFRCDPISEHNRLYWYRQTLGQGPEFLTYFQNEAQLEKSRLLSDRFSAERPKGSFSTLEIQRTEQGDSAMYLCASSLAQWGGYEQYFGPGTRLTVT.

This clonotype has a handful of counts. This chain joins TRBV27 and TRBJ1-5; D is possibly TRBD1 (6 bases). CDR1 and CDR2 (germline): MNHEY, SMNVEV (reference sequence). This CDR3 has 14 amino acids. V was shortened by 4 bases and J by 1 base, with 8 bases between the two germline ends. Here the CDR3 DNA reads TGTGCCAGCAGTTCGGGGGCAAGCAATCAGCCCCAGCATTTT. This gives the protein CASSSGASNQPQHF.

This clonotype has a handful of counts. The V and J genes are TRBV27 and TRBJ2-1, with TRBD2 matching 9 bases. The CDR3 loop spans 17 amino acids. Germline V gene sequence: CDR1 MNHEY, CDR2 SMNVEV (reference sequence). The V and J ends lost 1 base and 8 bases, in that order; junction bases with no gene match: 12. CDR3 amino acids: CASSLYLRERGAHEQFF. CDR3 in DNA: TGTGCCAGCAGTTTATACCTTCGGGAGCGGGGGGCGCATGAGCAGTTCTTC.

The chain carries TRBV9 and TRBJ2-1, with 11 bases fitting TRBD2. The trim removed 4 bases at V and 5 bases at J, leaving 11 bases unmatched. Germline CDR1 reads SGDLS; CDR2 reads YYNGEE. This CDR3 spans 17 amino acids. The CDR3 bases are TGTGCCAGCAGCACCTCTAACTCGGGACTAGCGGACAATGAGCAGTTCTTC. Protein sequence: CASSTSNSGLADNEQFF.

This chain links TRBV5-1 with TRBJ2-5, with TRBD1 as a possible D gene (6 bases). The J call may be mistaken, given a closer DNA end match to TRBJ2-7. CDR3 size: 13 residues. Germline CDR1 reads SGHRS; CDR2 reads YFSETQ. This CDR3 is CASSPQGLNEQYF. Here the CDR3 DNA reads TGCGCCAGCAGCCCCCAGGGGCTTAACGAGCAGTACTTC.

This chain connects TRBV10-3 to TRBJ2-5; TRBD1 aligns across 7 bases. Losses at the gene ends were 2 bases for V and 1 base for J; bases not matched to a gene: 1. Per germline, CDR1 ENHRY and CDR2 SYGVKD. This CDR3 comprises 14 residues. CDR3 in amino acids: CAISEGTVQETQYF. Written as DNA, the CDR3 is TGTGCCATCAGTGAGGGGACAGTCCAAGAGACCCAGTACTTC.

The V and J genes are TRBV5-4 and TRBJ2-6; 11 nucleotides match TRBD1. With 3 bases clipped from V and 2 bases from J, the junction kept 7 bases outside the gene matches. The CDR3 has 18 amino acids. Germline values: CDR1 SGHNT, CDR2 YYREEE (reference sequence). The CDR3 DNA is TGTGCCAGCAGCTACTCCGGGACAGGGGGTGCTGGGGCCAACGTCCTGACTTTC. The encoded protein is CASSYSGTGGAGANVLTF. Together with reference TRBV5-4 and TRBJ2-6, the CDR3 gives the full variable domain: ETGVTQSPTHLIKTRGQQVTLRCSSQSGHNTVSWYQQALGQGPQFIFQYYREEENGRGNFPPRFSGLQFPNYSSELNVNALELDDSALYLCASSYSGTGGAGANVLTFGAGSRLTVL.

The genes are TRBV15 and TRBJ2-4; 11 nucleotides align to TRBD2. Per the germline V gene, CDR1 is LNHNV and CDR2 is YYDKDF (reference sequence). J was trimmed by 0 bases and V by 0 bases; bases with no gene match: 7. The CDR3 runs to 19 residues. CDR3 sequence: CATSRDGLAGRVAKNIQYF. CDR3 in DNA: TGTGCCACCAGCAGAGATGGACTAGCGGGCCGAGTAGCCAAAAACATTCAGTACTTC.

The J gene is TRBJ1-4, the V gene TRBV12-3 or TRBV12-4, with D perhaps matching TRBD1 (5 bases). The germline V and J ends were trimmed by 6 bases and 4 bases, with 9 bases remaining between them. This CDR3 comprises 13 residues. The CDR3 DNA reads as TGTGCCAGCAGGCTGGGGGGTAATGAAAAACTGTTTTTT. Amino acid sequence: CASRLGGNEKLFF.

The chain employs TRBV20-1 and TRBJ2-1; 8 nucleotides match TRBD1. The CDR3 loop spans 16 amino acids. J was trimmed by 4 bases and V by 5 bases; bases with no gene match: 13. Per germline, CDR1 DFQATT and CDR2 SNEGSKA (reference sequence). DNA of the CDR3: TGCAGTGCTCGGATAGGGGGGACAGGATCTTACAATGAGCAGTTCTTC. This encodes CSARIGGTGSYNEQFF.

The chain recombines TRBV2 with TRBJ2-5, with a weak D call TRBD1 (6 bases). Germline loops: CDR1 SNHLY, CDR2 FYNNEI. The V end lost 4 bases, the J end lost 11 bases, and 26 bases lay between the germline ends. The CDR3 consists of 16 residues. In nucleotides, the CDR3 is TGTGCCAGCAGTGCCGCCCCAGGGGCCGCCTTGGGGGAGCAGTACTTC. It specifies CASSAAPGAALGEQYF.

The sample holds a few counts of this clonotype. V is TRBV7-2 and J is TRBJ2-6; TRBD1 or TRBD2 may be the D gene (6 bases each). The V gene's germline CDR1 is SGHTA and CDR2 FQGNSA. This CDR3 spans 18 amino acids. Between the trimmed V and J ends, which lost 1 base and 0 bases, there was a span of 13 bases. The CDR3 loop reads CASSLEGGPSSGANVLTF. The CDR3 nucleotides are TGTGCCAGCAGCTTAGAAGGGGGGCCAAGCTCTGGGGCCAACGTCCTGACTTTC.

To note about this clonotype: Because it lacks the conserved phenylalanine or tryptophan at the end, this CDR3 is likely a read error. The chain employs TRBV29-1 and TRBJ2-5; D is perhaps TRBD2 (7 bases). The J call is in doubt because the DNA end fits TRBJ2-7 better. This CDR3 has 11 residues. Looked up from germline, CDR1 is SQVTM and CDR2 is ANQGSEA. The CDR3 is CSVLRGGEQYS. In DNA, the CDR3 is TGCAGCGTCCTAAGGGGGGGCGAGCAGTACTCC.

Note on this clonotype: Given a much more abundant clone one base away, this may be a read error. CDR3 sequence reads: CVSSYSGYNEQFF. CDR3 nucleotide sequence: TGTGTCAGCAGTTACTCAGGGTACAATGAGCAGTTCTTC. V is TRBV6-2 or TRBV6-3 and J is TRBJ2-1; maybe TRBD1 (5 bases). CDR3 length: 13 amino acids. Germline CDR1 is MNHEY and CDR2 is SVGEGT.

V usage is TRBV6-1 and J usage is TRBJ2-5; D not certain. The CDR3 length is 14 residues. The V end lost 1 base, the J end lost 1 base, and 7 bases lay between the germline ends. Per germline, CDR1 MNHNS and CDR2 SASEGT. The CDR3, as DNA: TGTGCCAGCAGTGAAGGTCAATTCCAAGAGACCCAGTACTTC. Amino acid sequence: CASSEGQFQETQYF.

The chain recombines TRBV30 with TRBJ2-5; 13 bases fit TRBD2. With V trimmed by 0 bases and J by 2 bases, 9 bases remained unmatched. Germline values: CDR1 GTSNPN, CDR2 SVGIG (reference sequence). The CDR3 runs to 18 residues. The CDR3 region is CAWSVSRTSGGGQETQYF. In DNA, the CDR3 is TGTGCCTGGAGTGTCTCCCGGACTAGCGGGGGAGGACAAGAGACCCAGTACTTC. The full variable domain, its missing parts supplied by reference TRBV30 and TRBJ2-5, is SQTIHQWPATLVQPVGSPLSLECTVEGTSNPNLYWYRQAAGRGLQLLFYSVGIGQISSEVPQNLSASRPQDRQFILSSKKLLLSDSGFYLCAWSVSRTSGGGQETQYFGPGTRLLVL.

The chain carries TRBV12-3 or TRBV12-4 and TRBJ1-5; TRBD1 agrees at 10 bases. Trimming took 6 bases from V and 2 from J; bases not matched to a gene: 10. The CDR3 has 17 amino acids. The CDR3 bases are TGTGCCAGCAGACCGCCCGGGACAGGGGTTGGCAATCAGCCCCAGCATTTT. This gives the protein CASRPPGTGVGNQPQHF.

This clonotype was seen ten or more times. The chain uses TRBV20-1 and TRBJ2-3, with 7 bases matching TRBD2. Trimming at V came to 1 base and at J to 6 bases, leaving 7 bases not matched to a gene. The CDR3 is 14 amino acids. Germline V gene data show CDR1 as DFQATT and CDR2 as SNEGSKA (reference sequence). CDR3: CSARGGTTRDTQYF. CDR3 DNA sequence: TGCAGTGCTAGAGGAGGGACTACGCGGGATACGCAGTATTTT.

The rearrangement joins TRBV6-2 or TRBV6-3 to TRBJ2-1; D is uncertain. This CDR3 contains 16 residues. The V end was cut by 2 bases, the J end by 4 bases, with 15 bases between. CDR1 is MNHEY, CDR2 SVGEGT, per germline. CDR3 coding DNA: TGTGCCAGCAGTTACACAGATAACGGGTCTTACAATGAGCAGTTCTTC. Residues: CASSYTDNGSYNEQFF.

The chain employs TRBV6-2 or TRBV6-3 and TRBJ2-7; 12 bases line up with TRBD2. The ends lost 6 bases at V and 2 bases at J; junction bases unmatched: 2. The germline V gene encodes CDR1 MNHEY and CDR2 SVGEGT. The CDR3 runs to 14 residues. Here the CDR3 DNA reads TGTGCCAGCAGGACTAGCGGGGGAGCCTACGAGCAGTACTTC. This encodes CASRTSGGAYEQYF.